The 16 T cell receptor beta chains given below trace back to one sample, sequenced in a study of T cells after yellow fever vaccination. TCRdb reprocessed the 5' RACE reads via MiXCR and lists one record per CDR3 protein. The sample shows 95,000 to 150,000 distinct CDR3 sequences, roughly 9% of them seen only once. The sample consisted of CD8+ T cells sorted from PBMCs, taken on the day of the yellow fever booster vaccination. Receptor source: a man aged 18 to 30 who received the YFV17D yellow fever vaccine.

At least ten counts were recorded for this clonotype. V is TRBV12-3 or TRBV12-4 and J is TRBJ1-1; TRBD1 might be the D (5 bases). The CDR3 contains 11 residues. V shed 6 bases and J shed 8 bases, with 10 bases lying between them. As DNA, the CDR3 is TGTGCCAGCAGCTGGGGGGTCGAAGCTTTCTTT. It specifies CASSWGVEAFF.

The chain is built from TRBV25-1 and TRBJ1-5, with TRBD1 matching 8 bases. The trim removed 1 base at V and 5 bases at J, leaving 4 bases unmatched. The germline V gene encodes CDR1 MGHDK and CDR2 SYGVNS. The CDR3 length is 15 residues. The CDR3 sequence is CASSEWDRMDQPQHF. The CDR3, as DNA: TGTGCCAGCAGTGAATGGGACAGGATGGATCAGCCCCAGCATTTT.

This clonotype was seen a handful of times. The V gene is TRBV4-1, the J gene TRBJ2-5; no reliable D call. The CDR3 is 13 amino acids. CDR1 is MGHRA and CDR2 is YSYEKL in the germline V gene. V gave up 1 base and J gave up 1 base, with 4 bases separating them. This CDR3 is CASSQVFQETQYF. CDR3 bases: TGCGCCAGCAGCCAAGTCTTCCAAGAGACCCAGTACTTC.

The chain has TRBV27 and TRBJ2-3, with D maybe TRBD2 (6 bases). In germline, CDR1 is MNHEY, CDR2 SMNVEV (reference sequence). The CDR3 contains 15 residues. Deletions cut 6 bases from V and 0 bases from J, with 13 bases between. For the CDR3, the DNA is TGTGCCAGCAGACACCCGGGACTGAGCACAGATACGCAGTATTTT. Translating gives CASRHPGLSTDTQYF.

In DNA form, the CDR3 reads TGTGCCAGCAGCTTCGGTAGCTACGAGCAGTACTTC. Protein product: CASSFGSYEQYF. The chain employs TRBV5-4 and TRBJ2-7; no definite D call. Germline CDR1 reads SGHNT; CDR2 reads YYREEE (reference sequence). This CDR3 is built from 12 residues. The V end lost 2 bases, the J end lost 3 bases, and 6 bases lay between the germline ends.

Note on this clonotype: Being one base from a much bigger clone, this may be a read error. This chain links TRBV4-3 with TRBJ2-1; D is possibly TRBD1 (6 bases). The CDR3 runs 12 residues. Trimming shortened V by 1 base and J by 8 bases, and 6 bases separated the two germline ends. CDR1 is LGHNA, CDR2 YSLEER, per germline. The CDR3 sequence: CASSQAGDEQFF. The CDR3 DNA reads TGCGCCAGCAGCCAAGCAGGGGATGAGCAGTTCTTC.

This chain connects TRBV30 to TRBJ2-2; no clear D. This CDR3 spans 12 amino acids. Per the germline V gene, CDR1 is GTSNPN and CDR2 is SVGIG (reference sequence). Between the trimmed V and J ends, which lost 2 bases and 7 bases, there was a span of 8 bases. The CDR3 DNA reads as TGTGCCTGGAGTTTTGGGGACGGGGAGCTGTTTTTT. This translates into CAWSFGDGELFF.

The sample holds a few counts of this clonotype. The rearrangement joins TRBV5-1 to TRBJ2-7; D gene uncertain. Germline V gene data show CDR1 as SGHRS and CDR2 as YFSETQ. V was pared by 1 base and J by 0 bases, with 8 bases between. The CDR3 covers 14 residues. For the CDR3, the DNA is TGCGCCAGCAGCTTGTACGGTAGCTCCTACGAGCAGTACGTC. Residues: CASSLYGSSYEQYV.

Only one count was recorded for this clonotype. A clone one base away is much larger, so this may be a read error. The V call is TRBV4-2, the J call TRBJ1-5; 7 bases are a match to TRBD1. CDR3 length: 13 residues. Germline loops: CDR1 LGHNA, CDR2 YNFKEQ. The CDR3 region is CASTDRVCQPHHF. The CDR3, as DNA: TGTGCCAGCACCGACAGGGTTTGTCAGCCCCACCATTTT.

This clonotype was observed a handful of times. The chain couples TRBV4-3 to TRBJ1-1; 7 bases are shared with TRBD1. This CDR3 spans 14 amino acids. Germline CDR1 LGHNA, CDR2 YSLEER. The trim removed 6 bases at V and 6 bases at J, leaving 10 bases unmatched. CDR3 DNA: TGCGCCAGCAGTGGTCCAGGGGGGGCACCTGAAGCTTTCTTT. It is translated as CASSGPGGAPEAFF.

The chain employs TRBV27 and TRBJ1-1, with D maybe TRBD1 (6 bases). There are 15 residues in the CDR3. Per the germline V gene, CDR1 is MNHEY and CDR2 is SMNVEV (reference sequence). V was trimmed by 8 bases and J by 3 bases, leaving 19 bases between them. CDR3 loop: CASSWRGGTDTEAFF. Written as DNA, the CDR3 is TGTGCCAGCTCCTGGAGGGGGGGGACGGACACTGAAGCTTTCTTT.

This clonotype showed up just a few times. This chain joins TRBV12-3 or TRBV12-4 and TRBJ2-7; a weak D match, TRBD1 (6 bases). The CDR3 contains 15 residues. V lost 6 bases and J 4 bases, leaving 19 bases between the germline ends. The CDR3 region is CASSTSDSPEYEQYF. The CDR3 DNA reads TGTGCCAGCAGCACCTCGGACAGCCCGGAGTACGAGCAGTACTTC.

The gene calls are TRBV25-1 and TRBJ2-1; no firm D call. Germline CDR1 MGHDK, CDR2 SYGVNS. CDR3 length: 17 amino acids. The germline V and J ends were trimmed by 0 bases and 6 bases, with 18 bases remaining between them. CDR3 protein: CASSEYQTTLGRNEQFF. Written as DNA, the CDR3 is TGTGCCAGCAGTGAATACCAGACCACCCTTGGTCGCAATGAGCAGTTCTTC.

This clonotype was observed many times. The gene calls are TRBV7-2 and TRBJ2-5; D is perhaps TRBD2 (6 bases). V lost 1 base, J lost 1 base, and 13 bases lay in between. The CDR3 has 16 residues. The germline CDR1 and CDR2 sequences are SGHTA and FQGNSA. The CDR3 sequence: CASSLGVSGPQETQYF. The DNA for the CDR3 is TGTGCCAGCAGCTTAGGAGTTAGCGGTCCCCAAGAGACCCAGTACTTC.

In its sample, this clonotype was seen a few times. The genes are TRBV10-2 and TRBJ1-2; TRBD1 matches at 7 bases. CDR3 length equals 14 residues. V lost 4 bases and J lost 6; bases outside the gene matches: 8. CDR1 WSHSY and CDR2 SAAADI come from the germline V gene. The CDR3 loop is CASSGSGQIDGYTF. DNA for the CDR3: TGCGCCAGCAGTGGGTCGGGACAGATCGATGGCTACACCTTC.

This sequence joins TRBV29-1 and TRBJ2-7, with 12 bases aligning to TRBD1. V lost 2 bases and J lost 7; bases outside the gene matches: 12. CDR3 length: 16 amino acids. Germline loops: CDR1 SQVTM, CDR2 ANQGSEA. This chain's CDR3 is CSVEPGTGGALEEQYV. The CDR3 DNA reads as TGCAGCGTTGAACCAGGGACAGGGGGCGCCTTGGAGGAGCAGTACGTC.